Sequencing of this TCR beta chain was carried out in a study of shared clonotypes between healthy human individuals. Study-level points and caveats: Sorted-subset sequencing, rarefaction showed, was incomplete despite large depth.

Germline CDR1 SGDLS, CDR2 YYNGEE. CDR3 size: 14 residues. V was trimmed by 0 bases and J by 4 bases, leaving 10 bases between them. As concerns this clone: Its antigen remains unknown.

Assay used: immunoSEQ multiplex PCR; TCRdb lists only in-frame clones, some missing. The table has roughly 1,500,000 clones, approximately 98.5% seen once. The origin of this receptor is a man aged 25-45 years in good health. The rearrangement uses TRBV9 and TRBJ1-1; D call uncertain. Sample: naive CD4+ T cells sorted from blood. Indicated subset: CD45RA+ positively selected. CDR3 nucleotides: TGTGCCAGCAGCGTAGCCCCGCAGAGCACTGAAGCTTTCTTT. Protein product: CASSVAPQSTEAFF.